Below are 7 T cell receptor beta chains sequenced from a single sample in a study of T cells in Graves' hyperthyroidism and ophthalmopathy. TCR beta CDR3 regions were amplified from RNA transcripts. The HTBI primer set served for first-round RT-PCR of the TCR CDR3. MiXCR, applied by TCRdb to the multiplex PCR reads, yields one record per CDR3 protein. The sample lists a few hundred thousand distinct CDR3 sequences, about a sixth occurring once. Source material: blood. All receptors come from a man aged 35 to 55 with Graves' hyperthyroidism.

J is TRBJ1-1 and V is TRBV4-3; D is unclear. The CDR3 loop spans 14 amino acids. Between the trimmed V and J ends, which lost 0 bases and 0 bases, there was a span of 5 bases. Germline CDR1 is LGHNA and CDR2 is YSLEER. The CDR3 region has the DNA TGCGCCAGCAGCCAAGATACGGTGAACACTGAAGCTTTCTTT. Amino acid sequence: CASSQDTVNTEAFF.

This clonotype came up many times. The chain uses TRBV4-1 and TRBJ1-1; D is undetermined. The CDR3 is 13 residues long. From germline, CDR1 is MGHRA and CDR2 YSYEKL. With 0 bases removed from V and 4 bases from J, the gap between germline ends came to 6 bases. CDR3 residues: CASSQDRGTEAFF. The CDR3 coding sequence is TGCGCCAGCAGCCAAGATCGAGGCACTGAAGCTTTCTTT.

This clonotype was counted at least ten times. The gene calls are TRBV3-1 and TRBJ1-6; the D is unclear. The germline V and J ends were trimmed by 1 base and 7 bases, with 5 bases remaining between them. CDR1 and CDR2 from the germline V gene are LGHDT and YNNKEL (reference sequence). CDR3 length equals 13 residues. CDR3 DNA sequence: TGTGCCAGCAGCCAAGGAAGCAATTCACCCCTCCACTTT. It codes for CASSQGSNSPLHF.

DNA for the CDR3: TGTGCCAGTAGTACCCCCGGGCCTAATTCACCCCTCCACTTT. Translation gives CASSTPGPNSPLHF. This chain links TRBV19 with TRBJ1-6; D not certain. The germline V and J ends were trimmed by 4 bases and 6 bases, with 10 bases remaining between them. The CDR3 spans 14 residues. Germline CDR1 is LNHDA and CDR2 is SQIVND (reference sequence).

This clonotype was seen many times. The chain carries TRBV28 and TRBJ2-7, with unresolved D. V lost 4 bases and J lost 6, with 7 bases in between. Per germline, CDR1 MDHEN and CDR2 SYDVKM. This CDR3 has 11 amino acids. The CDR3 nucleotides read TGTGCCAGCAGTTGGATTGGCGAGCAGTACTTC. It yields the protein CASSWIGEQYF.

The J gene is TRBJ2-5, the V gene TRBV18; 7 bases line up with TRBD1. The germline CDR1 and CDR2 sequences are KGHSH and LQKENI. The CDR3 is 13 residues long. With 4 bases clipped from V and 3 bases from J, the junction kept 2 bases outside the gene matches. The CDR3 DNA reads TGTGCCAGCTCACGGGACAGAAAAGAGACCCAGTACTTC. This gives the protein CASSRDRKETQYF.

The V call is TRBV5-1, the J call TRBJ2-6; 9 bases match TRBD1. The CDR3 is 16 amino acids. Germline-derived CDR1 and CDR2 are SGHRS and YFSETQ. V lost 0 bases and J lost 2; bases outside the gene matches: 0. The DNA of the CDR3 is TGCGCCAGCAGCTTGGGGGACAGGGCTGGGGCCAACGTCCTGACTTTC. Translating gives CASSLGDRAGANVLTF. Using reference TRBV5-1 and TRBJ2-6 for the parts outside the CDR3, the full variable domain is KAGVTQTPRYLIKTRGQQVTLSCSPISGHRSVSWYQQTPGQGLQFLFEYFSETQRNKGNFPGRFSGRQFSNSRSEMNVSTLELGDSALYLCASSLGDRAGANVLTFGAGSRLTVL.